These 14 T cell receptor beta chains originate from one sample sequenced in a study of cytotoxic CD8 clonotypes in ibrutinib-treated CLL. Using immunoSEQ multiplex PCR, the repertoire was profiled, and TCRdb retains in-frame clones only, with some absent. This repertoire shows hundreds of thousands of clones, under 75% found once; its top ten account for 15%. The sample consisted of PBMCs, taken after 24 months of ibrutinib treatment. Receptors were obtained from a human donor with chronic lymphocytic leukemia.

V is TRBV6-5 and J is TRBJ1-4, with D unclear. Germline V gene sequence: CDR1 MNHEY, CDR2 SVGAGI. Trimming left V 6 bases short and J 3 bases short, with 8 bases between. The CDR3 is 13 residues long. DNA for the CDR3: TGTGCCAGCAGCGGATACCCTAATGAAAAACTGTTTTTT. Translation gives CASSGYPNEKLFF.

This clone occurred once. The chain links TRBV9 to TRBJ2-7; 9 positions agree with TRBD1. CDR3 length: 12 residues. Losses at the gene ends were 7 bases for V and 6 bases for J; bases not matched to a gene: 5. CDR1 is SGDLS and CDR2 is YYNGEE in the germline V gene. The CDR3 nucleotides are TGTGCCAGCTCCGGACAGGGGATCGAGCAGTACTTC. Its translation is CASSGQGIEQYF.

The chain combines TRBV18 with TRBJ2-3; tentatively, D is TRBD2 (5 bases). The CDR3 is made up of 15 amino acids. With 0 bases removed from V and 1 base from J, the gap between germline ends came to 8 bases. From germline, CDR1 is KGHSH and CDR2 LQKENI. CDR3 in DNA: TGTGCCAGCTCACCACCTTTGAGGGGCACAGATACGCAGTATTTT. The encoded protein is CASSPPLRGTDTQYF.

The table lists this clone with a count of one. CDR3 coding DNA: TGCGCCAGCACCCGGGCACCGAACACCGGGGAGCTGTTTTTT. As protein: CASTRAPNTGELFF. The gene calls are TRBV10-2 and TRBJ2-2; D gene uncertain. From germline, CDR1 is WSHSY and CDR2 SAAADI. This CDR3 has 14 amino acids. V dropped 7 bases and J dropped 0 bases, with 9 bases sitting between them.

The chain couples TRBV28 to TRBJ1-5; D is possibly TRBD1 (6 bases). V was clipped by 5 bases and J by 3 bases, with 8 bases between them. The CDR3 is made up of 13 amino acids. From germline, CDR1 is MDHEN and CDR2 SYDVKM. CDR3: CASSGQYNQPQHF. The DNA of the CDR3 is TGTGCCAGCAGTGGACAGTACAATCAGCCCCAGCATTTT.

This chain uses TRBV9 with TRBJ2-1; the D gene is possibly TRBD1 (9 bases). The CDR3 extends over 21 amino acids. Trimming took 1 base from V and 6 from J, leaving 32 bases between them. Germline lookup yields CDR1 SGDLS and CDR2 YYNGEE. CDR3 coding DNA: TGTGCCAGCAGCGTACCCCGGGACAGGGTTCAAGCGGGAGTTAGGGGCAATGAGCAGTTCTTC. Amino acids: CASSVPRDRVQAGVRGNEQFF.

V gene TRBV2 combines with J gene TRBJ2-7, with 10 bases identical to TRBD2. Germline V CDR1 and CDR2: SNHLY, FYNNEI. This CDR3 has 15 amino acids. V dropped 6 bases and J dropped 1; count of bases not matched to a gene: 6. The chain's CDR3 is CASSRWGLASYEQYF. The CDR3 DNA follows: TGTGCCAGCAGCCGTTGGGGACTAGCGTCCTACGAGCAGTACTTC. The full variable domain, its missing parts supplied by reference TRBV2 and TRBJ2-7, is EPEVTQTPSHQVTQMGQEVILRCVPISNHLYFYWYRQILGQKVEFLVSFYNNEISEKSEIFDDQFSVERPDGSNFTLKIRSTKLEDSAMYFCASSRWGLASYEQYFGPGTRLTVT.

V and J are TRBV15 and TRBJ2-2, with D perhaps TRBD1 (6 bases). Trimming left V 1 base short and J 3 bases short, with 9 bases between. The CDR3 length is 15 residues. Germline values: CDR1 LNHNV, CDR2 YYDKDF (reference sequence). The CDR3 DNA follows: TGTGCCACCAGCAGAGCAGGGGTAGACACCGGGGAGCTGTTTTTT. As protein: CATSRAGVDTGELFF.

Only a few counts were recorded for this clone. This rearrangement joins TRBV21-1 to TRBJ1-3; no check of the table's D call, TRBD1, against the DNA was made. TRBV21-1 is given as a pseudogene. The CDR3 contains 15 residues. The CDR3 coding sequence is TGTGCCAGCAGCATACAGGCCACCTCTGGAAACACCATATATTTT. As protein: CASSIQATSGNTIYF.

The V and J genes are TRBV2 and TRBJ1-5; possibly TRBD1 for D (5 bases). Trimming took off 6 bases at V and 7 bases at J, with 19 bases between the two ends. CDR1 is SNHLY and CDR2 is FYNNEI in the germline V gene. This CDR3 comprises 15 residues. This CDR3 is CASRRDGTGRQPQHF. CDR3 bases: TGTGCCAGCAGGAGGGACGGCACGGGAAGGCAGCCCCAGCATTTT.

J is TRBJ2-7 and V is TRBV7-3, with 7 nucleotides matching TRBD2. Trimming at V came to 4 bases and at J to 3 bases, leaving 9 bases not matched to a gene. Germline-derived CDR1 and CDR2 are SGHTA and FQGTGA. The CDR3 spans 15 residues. The CDR3 here is CASSYGREASYEQYF. CDR3 sequence (DNA): TGTGCCAGCAGCTATGGGAGGGAGGCGAGCTACGAGCAGTACTTC.

The J gene is TRBJ1-1, the V gene TRBV27; D possibly corresponds to TRBD1 (5 bases). Germline CDR1 and CDR2: MNHEY and SMNVEV (reference sequence). V lost 6 bases to trimming and J lost 1 base, with 12 bases between them. The CDR3 runs to 14 residues. CDR3 in DNA: TGTGCCAGCAGCCCCCTTGGGGGGAACACTGAAGCTTTCTTT. Translated: CASSPLGGNTEAFF.

V and J are TRBV2 and TRBJ2-7; perhaps TRBD2 as D (6 bases). Trimming removed 6 bases from V and 3 bases from J, with 15 bases in between. Germline CDR1 and CDR2: SNHLY and FYNNEI. CDR3 length: 14 residues. In nucleotides, the CDR3 is TGTGCCAGCAGAGACGGGGGTGCACACTACGAGCAGTACTTC. Translating it yields CASRDGGAHYEQYF.

The CDR3 loop is CSVGDRGGSREKLFF. The CDR3 region has the DNA TGCAGCGTTGGGGACAGGGGAGGAAGTAGGGAAAAACTGTTTTTT. The chain employs TRBV29-1 and TRBJ1-4, with TRBD1 identical over 10 bases. The CDR3 loop spans 15 amino acids. V trimming: 4 bases; J trimming: 8 bases; junction bases outside the gene matches: 10. Germline CDR1 is SQVTM and CDR2 is ANQGSEA.